This is a list of T cell receptor beta chains from one sample in a study of cytomegalovirus exposure and HLA in healthy donors. The repertoire was sequenced with immunoSEQ multiplex PCR; TCRdb's copy has only in-frame clones and lacks some. The sample consists of approximately 140,000 clones, about 80% of them appearing once. Sequenced sample: PBMCs. The receptor set was obtained from a male donor in good health and CMV-seronegative. The CDR3 runs from the conserved cysteine through the conserved F or W. Fields, in order: clone size, J gene, V gene, D gene, CDR3 DNA, CDR3 protein. A D gene is named only where the DNA matches it firmly. Part of the rows lack a size; the others show once, few, many or a class for expanded clones.

few TRBJ1-1 TRBV19 NA TGTGCCAGTAGTGGGCGGAACACTGAAGCTTTCTTT CASSGRNTEAFF
NA TRBJ2-2 TRBV9 TRBD2 TGTGCCAGCAGCGCGCACCCAGTGGCGGGGGGGCGGATCGGGGAGCTGTTTTTT CASSAHPVAGGRIGELFF
NA TRBJ2-7 TRBV5-1 NA TGCGCCAGCAGAAGAGGACACAACTCCTACGAGCAGTACTTC CASRRGHNSYEQYF
once TRBJ1-1 TRBV6-1 NA TGTGCCAGCAGGGCGGGGGGTTGGACTGAAGCTTTCTTT CASRAGGWTEAFF
NA TRBJ1-1 TRBV7-9 TRBD1 TGTGCCAGCAGCACGAACGCACGACAGGGGTACACTGAAGCTTTCTTT CASSTNARQGYTEAFF
NA TRBJ1-1 TRBV14 NA TGTGCCAGCAGCCAAATAGCTACTTTAGGTTACACTGAAGCTTTCTTT CASSQIATLGYTEAFF
NA TRBJ2-7 TRBV30 TRBD2 TGTGCCTGGAGTGTCGGGGGGTACGAGCAGTACTTC CAWSVGGYEQYF
NA TRBJ2-1 TRBV27 NA TGTGCCAGCAGTTTACTAGTATCCTCTCACAATGAGCAGTTCTTC CASSLLVSSHNEQFF
once TRBJ2-5 TRBV27 NA TGTGCCAGCAGTTTGTCGGAGACCCAGTACTTC CASSLSETQYF
NA TRBJ1-1 TRBV30 NA TGTGCCTGGAGTGTACTAAGGGGGTTGGCCACTGAAGCTTTCTTT CAWSVLRGLATEAFF
NA TRBJ2-3 TRBV5-4 NA TGTGCCAGCAGCTACGGAGTCACAGATACGCAGTATTTT CASSYGVTDTQYF
NA TRBJ1-1 TRBV4-3 TRBD1 TGCGCCAGCAGCCAAGATGTGACAGGGGTGAACACTGAAGCTTTCTTT CASSQDVTGVNTEAFF
NA TRBJ1-5 TRBV28 TRBD1 TGTGCCAGCAGCCTCGGACAGGGGTATCAGCCCCAGCATTTT CASSLGQGYQPQHF
NA TRBJ1-1 TRBV5-1 NA TGCGCCAGCAGCTTAGGGACTTTTAACACTGAAGCTTTCTTT CASSLGTFNTEAFF
NA TRBJ2-3 TRBV4-2 NA TGTGCCAGCAGCCAAGATTGGGCTTATACGCAGTATTTT CASSQDWAYTQYF
NA TRBJ1-5 TRBV10-3 NA TGTGCCATCAGTGGAGACGGGGATAATCAGCCCCAGCATTTT CAISGDGDNQPQHF
NA TRBJ1-4 TRBV7-2 NA TGTGCCAGCAGCTTAGAGTTGGGGGGTCTCCGTGAAAAACTGTTTTTT CASSLELGGLREKLFF
NA TRBJ1-5 TRBV4-3 NA TGCGCCAGCAGCCAGAGAGGTGGACAGCCCCAGCATTTT CASSQRGGQPQHF
NA TRBJ1-4 TRBV18 NA TGTGCCAGCTCATCGCAGGGAGGGCTTGGTGAAAAACTGTTTTTT CASSSQGGLGEKLFF
NA TRBJ1-2 TRBV27 TRBD1 TGTGCCAGCAGAAAGAGACAGGGGGCATACTATGGCTACACCTTC CASRKRQGAYYGYTF
NA TRBJ1-2 TRBV5-4 NA TGTGCCAGCAGGTTTGAAGAGGGCTACACCTTC CASRFEEGYTF
NA TRBJ2-7 TRBV28 NA TGTGCCAGCAGTCCAGGGGGAGCGGGGGCCTACGAGCAGTACTTC CASSPGGAGAYEQYF
NA TRBJ2-1 TRBV5-4 NA TGTGCCAGCAGCCCGAGATCGGATGAGCAGTTCTTC CASSPRSDEQFF
NA TRBJ1-5 TRBV30 NA TGTGCCTGGAGTTCTTCCAGTGTTCAGCCCCAGCATTTT CAWSSSSVQPQHF
NA TRBJ1-4 TRBV2 TRBD1 TGTGCCAGCGGAAGGGGAACAGGGGTAGAAAAACTGTTTTTT CASGRGTGVEKLFF
NA TRBJ1-1 TRBV5-4 NA TGTGCCAGCAGCTACTTCAGCGGGAGTACTGAAGCTTTCTTT CASSYFSGSTEAFF
NA TRBJ1-2 TRBV7-2 NA TGTGCCAGCATGTCCAGAAGCAGGGCCTTCTATGGCTACACCTTC CASMSRSRAFYGYTF
NA TRBJ2-1 TRBV5-1 TRBD2 TGCGCCAGCAGCTTTCCGACTAGCGGGGACCCCAATGAGCAGTTCTTC CASSFPTSGDPNEQFF
NA TRBJ1-2 TRBV4-2 TRBD1 TGTGCCAGCAGCCAAGCCATGGACAGGGTCCATGGCTACACCTTC CASSQAMDRVHGYTF
NA TRBJ2-7 TRBV7-2 NA TGTGCCAGCAGCCTAATCTACTACGAGCAGTACTTC CASSLIYYEQYF
NA TRBJ2-1 TRBV5-1 TRBD2 TGCGCCAGCAGCTTGGCCGGGGGTCGAGGGGAGGGTGACTACAATGAGCAGTTCTTC CASSLAGGRGEGDYNEQFF
NA TRBJ1-4 TRBV28 NA TGTGCCAGCAGTGCCGGGGGGGGTGAAAAACTGTTTTTT CASSAGGGEKLFF
NA TRBJ2-1 TRBV27 NA TGTGCCAGCAGTATCTACTCTTCATACAATGAGCAGTTCTTC CASSIYSSYNEQFF
NA TRBJ1-4 TRBV15 NA TGTGCCACCAGCAGAGATCGCCGGGGGGGAGAAAAACTGTTTTTT CATSRDRRGGEKLFF
NA TRBJ1-2 TRBV19 TRBD1 TGTGCCAGTAGTAAGACAGGGGGCTCTGGCTACACCTTC CASSKTGGSGYTF
NA TRBJ2-3 TRBV19 NA TGTGCCAGTAGTACTACTGGGGGGAGAGATACGCAGTATTTT CASSTTGGRDTQYF
NA TRBJ2-7 TRBV7-2 TRBD2 TGTGCCAGCAGCCGGGAGGCGGTCCCTAAATCCGAGCAGTACTTC CASSREAVPKSEQYF
NA TRBJ1-5 TRBV11-2 NA TGTGCCAGCAGCCCGGACGGACATAGCAATCAGCCCCAGCATTTT CASSPDGHSNQPQHF
few TRBJ2-2 TRBV27 TRBD2 TGTGCCAGCCGGGAGGGACTAGCGGGTACCGGGGAGCTGTTTTTT CASREGLAGTGELFF
NA TRBJ2-7 TRBV5-1 TRBD1 TGCGCCAGCAGCTTGTCCGGACAGGGGGCTGGATACGAGCAGTACTTC CASSLSGQGAGYEQYF
NA TRBJ2-1 TRBV19 NA TGTGCCAGTAGTATCTTGACAGGCACGGGCTTCTACAATGAGCAGTTCTTC CASSILTGTGFYNEQFF
NA TRBJ1-1 TRBV18 NA TGTGCCAGCAGAGGGCCTGAAGCTTTCTTT CASRGPEAFF
NA TRBJ1-6 TRBV6-5 NA TGTGCCAGCAGTAACCCATTTCGCGGACCCCTCCACTTT CASSNPFRGPLHF
NA TRBJ2-5 TRBV6-6 NA TGTGCCAGCAGTTACTCGGCGGTCCAAGAGACCCAGTACTTC CASSYSAVQETQYF
few TRBJ1-2 TRBV7-9 TRBD1 TGTGCCAGCAGTCCCGGGACAGGGATCTATGGCTACACCTTC CASSPGTGIYGYTF
NA TRBJ1-2 TRBV7-2 NA TGTGCCAGCATCCCCCCAGCGGGGTTTAACTATGGCTACACCTTC CASIPPAGFNYGYTF
NA TRBJ2-6 TRBV5-1 TRBD1 TGCGCCAGCAGCTTGGTAGCAGGGGGCGAGGCTGGGGCCAACGTCCTGACTTTC CASSLVAGGEAGANVLTF
NA TRBJ1-1 TRBV6-5 TRBD1 TGTGCCACCAAGGGACAGGCTCACCACAACACTGAAGCTTTCTTT CATKGQAHHNTEAFF
once TRBJ2-7 TRBV27 TRBD1 TGTGCCAGCAGCCAACAGGGGTTTTCCTACGAGCAGTACTTC CASSQQGFSYEQYF
few TRBJ2-1 TRBV7-8 NA TGTGCCAGCACTAAGGGGGCCTACAATGAGCAGTTCTTC CASTKGAYNEQFF
few TRBJ1-1 TRBV7-3 NA TGTGCCAGCAGCTTGAGCGGGAACACTGAAGCTTTCTTT CASSLSGNTEAFF
once TRBJ2-1 TRBV11-3 TRBD1 TGTGCCAGCAGCTTGGGACAGACCTACAATGAGCAGTTCTTC CASSLGQTYNEQFF